The rows below give T cell receptor beta chains drawn from one sample of a study of T cell responses to AZD1222 COVID-19 vaccine. Data came from immunoSEQ multiplex PCR; TCRdb stores just in-frame clones and leaves some out. The sample consists of 120,000 or so clones, approximately 90% of them appearing once. Sequenced here: peripheral blood, sampled on day 0 of MenACWY control vaccination. These receptor sequences come from an adult in good health. CDR3s leave out the opening cysteine and the closing phenylalanine or tryptophan. Each record gives: J gene, clone size, V gene, CDR3 protein. Clone size, where shown, is once, few, many, or a class for clones that have expanded.

TRBJ2-1 - TRBV7-9 ASSSGQSYNEQF
TRBJ1-1 - TRBV5-4 ASSRGDRGFDTEAF
TRBJ1-1 - TRBV7-3 ASSKGRTSANTEAF
TRBJ1-1 - TRBV10-2 ATVTQRDTEAF
TRBJ1-1 few TRBV24-1 ATTDGAGGLMNTEAF
TRBJ2-1 - TRBV7-9 ASSSILTYNEQF
TRBJ2-7 few TRBV9 ASSPDTGGEQY
TRBJ2-1 few TRBV2 ASGFDNEQF
TRBJ2-1 - TRBV9 ASSVGPSEPQSLNEQF
TRBJ1-2 - TRBV3-1/TRBV3-2 ASSQGVGAGGYT
TRBJ2-4 - TRBV6-5 ASTPDSVNIQY
TRBJ2-1 - TRBV28 ASGYRGSSYNEQF
TRBJ2-4 once TRBV28 ASSPRNIQY
TRBJ1-2 - TRBV18 ASSPDRALNGYGYT
TRBJ2-7 - TRBV6-6 ASSYTRAGTSGSRSYEQY
TRBJ2-7 - TRBV6-6 ASSSRTGAEQY
TRBJ1-1 - TRBV5-6 ASSLVLGNTEAF
TRBJ1-1 - TRBV6-5 ASGEPDRLNTEAF
TRBJ1-1 - TRBV27 ASSLGGGSGAF
TRBJ1-2 - TRBV5-1 ASSPSLGGTNYGYT
TRBJ2-1 - TRBV18 ASSPLQGVSYNEQF
TRBJ2-7 - TRBV7-9 ASSHRLAHSYEQY
TRBJ2-1 once TRBV19 ASSLPVGEQF
TRBJ2-7 - TRBV11-2 ASTETGTYEQY
TRBJ1-5 - TRBV2 ASKERVSNQPQH
TRBJ2-5 few TRBV7-3 ASSLTMDRGETQY
TRBJ1-6 - TRBV2 ASSAAQAGALH
TRBJ2-2 - TRBV6-5 ASNPTSGITGELF
TRBJ1-5 - TRBV27 ASSFSGTNQPQH
TRBJ1-1 - TRBV5-1 ASSLSMGVHTEAF
TRBJ2-1 - TRBV7-2 ASSSAKTGTSGNEQF
TRBJ2-1 - TRBV2 ASRLAGGPYNEQF
TRBJ2-7 once TRBV7-2 ASSLQAASQYEQY
TRBJ2-7 - TRBV6-2/TRBV6-3 ASSFFGTPPTEQY
TRBJ1-1 - TRBV5-1 ASSPGPENTEAF
TRBJ2-1 - TRBV3-1/TRBV3-2 ASSQTGPVVEQF
TRBJ1-2 - TRBV19 ASSLSQGSNYGYT
TRBJ1-4 - TRBV5-1 ASSAAGTGGNEKLF
TRBJ1-1 - TRBV12-3/TRBV12-4 ASSENTEAF
TRBJ2-7 - TRBV7-2 ASSLYLAGGLAYEQY
TRBJ2-1 - TRBV7-2 ASSFPPGLAGVNEQF
TRBJ2-5 - TRBV11-1 ASSFSGSRETQY
TRBJ2-1 - TRBV24-1 ATSDFGQAADEQF
TRBJ2-5 once TRBV7-6 ASSLSTEETQY
TRBJ1-6 - TRBV2 ASKRLGINSPLH
TRBJ1-4 - TRBV11-3 ASSPPSGTGAEKLF
TRBJ1-6 - TRBV11-2 ASSPKRGSPLH
TRBJ1-2 - TRBV4-2 ASSRGQGLDYGYT
TRBJ2-5 - TRBV29-1 SVGGYSGTETQY
TRBJ2-7 - TRBV30 AWSVGHSYEQY